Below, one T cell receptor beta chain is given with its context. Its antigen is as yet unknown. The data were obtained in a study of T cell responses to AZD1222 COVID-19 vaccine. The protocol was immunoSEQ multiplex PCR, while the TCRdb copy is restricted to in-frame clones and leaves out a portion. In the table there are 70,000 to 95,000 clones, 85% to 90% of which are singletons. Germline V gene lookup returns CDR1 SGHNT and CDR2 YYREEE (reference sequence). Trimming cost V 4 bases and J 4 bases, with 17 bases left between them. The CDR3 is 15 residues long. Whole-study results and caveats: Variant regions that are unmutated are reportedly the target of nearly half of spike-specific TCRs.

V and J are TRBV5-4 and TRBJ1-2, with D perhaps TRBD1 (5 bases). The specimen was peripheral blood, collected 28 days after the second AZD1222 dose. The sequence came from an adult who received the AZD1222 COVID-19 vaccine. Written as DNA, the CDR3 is TGTGCCAGCAGCACTTCGGGCCTTCAGGGCTATGGCTACACCTTC. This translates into CASSTSGLQGYGYTF.